The present T cell receptor (beta chain) was sequenced within a study of control samples from healthy donors and cancer patients. Trimming cost V 2 bases and J 4 bases, with 6 bases left between them. Germline CDR1 and CDR2: SGHTA and FQGNSA. The CDR3 totals 13 residues. TCRdb's table, derived via immunoSEQ multiplex PCR, lists solely in-frame clones and lacks some. The top ten hold 17% of the sample, which has 90,000 to 110,000 clones, roughly 89% seen once. This TCR derives from a woman aged 50 to 60 in good health. Sample: blood. This rearrangement joins TRBV7-2 to TRBJ2-1; the D is unclear. The CDR3 DNA reads TGTGCCAGCAGCTTACGGGTTTACAATGAGCAGTTCTTC. This codes for CASSLRVYNEQFF.